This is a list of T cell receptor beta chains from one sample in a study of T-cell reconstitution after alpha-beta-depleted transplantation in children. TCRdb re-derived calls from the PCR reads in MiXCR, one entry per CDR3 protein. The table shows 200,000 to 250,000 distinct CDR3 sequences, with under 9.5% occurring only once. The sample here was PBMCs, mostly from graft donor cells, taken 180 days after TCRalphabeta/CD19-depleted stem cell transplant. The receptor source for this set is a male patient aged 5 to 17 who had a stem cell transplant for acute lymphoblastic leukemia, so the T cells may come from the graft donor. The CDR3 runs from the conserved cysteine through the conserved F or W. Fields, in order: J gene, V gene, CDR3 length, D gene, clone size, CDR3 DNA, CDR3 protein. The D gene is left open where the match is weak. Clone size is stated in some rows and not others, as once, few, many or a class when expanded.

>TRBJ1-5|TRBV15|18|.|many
TGTGCCACCCTTGGCGAAGGCAGGGGAGAAGGGATGAGACAGCCCCAGCATTTT
CATLGEGRGEGMRQPQHF
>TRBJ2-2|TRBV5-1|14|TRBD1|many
TGCGCCAGCAGCCCCGGGACAGGGTCCGGGGAGCTGTTTTTT
CASSPGTGSGELFF
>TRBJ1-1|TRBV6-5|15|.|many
TGTGCCAGCAGTCCAGACCTTCCATGGGGCACTGAAGCTTTCTTT
CASSPDLPWGTEAFF
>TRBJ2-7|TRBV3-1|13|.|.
TGTGCCTCCTGCCGGGACTTCGTCTACGAGCAGTACTTC
CASCRDFVYEQYF
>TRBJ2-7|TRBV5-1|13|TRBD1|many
TGCGCCAGCAGCTCGGACAGGTACTACGAGCAGTACTTC
CASSSDRYYEQYF
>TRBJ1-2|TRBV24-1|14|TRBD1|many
TGTGCCACCAGTGGCAGGGACAGGGCCCATGGCTACACCTTC
CATSGRDRAHGYTF
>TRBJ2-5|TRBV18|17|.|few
TGTGCCAGCTCCCTCATAGTTACAGGGATCGGGCAAGAGACCCAGTACTTC
CASSLIVTGIGQETQYF
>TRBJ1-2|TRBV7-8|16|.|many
TGTGCCAGCAGCTTGACCGGAGGGGGGTCCTACTATGGCTACACCTTC
CASSLTGGGSYYGYTF
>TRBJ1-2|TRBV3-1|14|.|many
TGTGCCAGCAGCCGATTACAGGGAGTCCCCGGCTACACCTTC
CASSRLQGVPGYTF
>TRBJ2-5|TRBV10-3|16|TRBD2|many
TGTGCCATCAGTGAGTCCGGGACTAGTCGTTGGGAGACCCAGTACTTC
CAISESGTSRWETQYF
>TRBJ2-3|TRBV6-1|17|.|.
TGTGCCAGTAGGTCAAGTTATCGGCCTAAAAGACCAGATACGCAGTATTTT
CASRSSYRPKRPDTQYF
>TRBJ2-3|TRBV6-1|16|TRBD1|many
TGTGCCAGCACCCAACGGGCAGGGGGCCGAACAGATACGCAGTATTTT
CASTQRAGGRTDTQYF
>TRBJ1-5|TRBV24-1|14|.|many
TGTGCCACCAGAAGCTCCGGGGCTAATCAGCCCCAGCATTTT
CATRSSGANQPQHF
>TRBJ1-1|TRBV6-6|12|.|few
TGTGCCAGCATAAGGCCGAACACTGAAGCTTTCTTT
CASIRPNTEAFF
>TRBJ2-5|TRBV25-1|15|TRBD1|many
TGTGCCAGCAGTGAATCTAGGGGACAGGCCGGGACCCAGTACTTC
CASSESRGQAGTQYF
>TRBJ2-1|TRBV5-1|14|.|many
TGCGCCAGCAGCCCGTCTAAATCCTACAATGAGCAGTTCTTC
CASSPSKSYNEQFF
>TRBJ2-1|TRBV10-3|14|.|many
TGTGCCATCAGTGAACTCCGAGCGGGCAGGGAGCAGTTCTTC
CAISELRAGREQFF
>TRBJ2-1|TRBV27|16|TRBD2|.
TGTGCCAGCAGTTTATCCGGGACTAGGAGCCACAATGAGCAGTTCTTC
CASSLSGTRSHNEQFF
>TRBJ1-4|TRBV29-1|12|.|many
TGCAGCGTTGCGGCCGCTAATGAAAAACTGTTTTTT
CSVAAANEKLFF
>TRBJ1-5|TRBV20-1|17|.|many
TGCAGTGCTAGAGTCGTACAGGGAGGTTTTAGCAATCAGCCCCAGCATTTT
CSARVVQGGFSNQPQHF
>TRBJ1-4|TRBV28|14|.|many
TGTGCCAGCAGTTTGGGCAGGCGAAATGAAAAACTGTTTTTT
CASSLGRRNEKLFF
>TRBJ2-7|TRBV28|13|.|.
TGTGCCAGCAAGGGCAAAGGTCGATACGATCAGTACTTC
CASKGKGRYDQYF
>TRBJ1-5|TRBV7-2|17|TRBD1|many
TGTGCCAGCAGCTTAGGGACAGGGTATGATAGCAATCAGCCCCAGCATTTT
CASSLGTGYDSNQPQHF
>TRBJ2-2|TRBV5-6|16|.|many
TGTGCCAGCAGCTTGTCAGGCCCCCTGAACACCGGGGAGCTGTTTTTT
CASSLSGPLNTGELFF
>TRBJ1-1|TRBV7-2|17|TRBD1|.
TGTGCCAGCAGCGGTAGGCCGGGACAGGGGGCGATAACTGAAGCTTTCTTT
CASSGRPGQGAITEAFF
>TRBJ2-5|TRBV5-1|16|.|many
TGCGCCAGCAGTTTAACAGCGGGTAGGACCCAAGAGACCCAGTACTTC
CASSLTAGRTQETQYF
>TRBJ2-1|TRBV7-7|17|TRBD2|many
TGTGCTAGCAGGCGTTGGGAGGGACTAGCGGGATCGAATGAGCAGTTCTTC
CASRRWEGLAGSNEQFF
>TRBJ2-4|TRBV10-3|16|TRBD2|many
TGTGCCATCAGTGGGGCGCGGGAGGAGGGCAAAAACATTCAGTACTTC
CAISGAREEGKNIQYF